This T cell receptor beta chain emerged from a study of blood T cell repertoires in COVID-19. Produced via immunoSEQ multiplex PCR; TCRdb's table is partial and in-frame only. The sample lists some 300,000 clones; 89% were seen once. Donors were grouped by their self-reported clinical history. Among Cohort 3 donors, those recovered had two negative PCRs, clearance, or symptom resolution. The CDR3 spans 16 residues. Germline V lookup: CDR1 SGHNT, CDR2 YYREEE (reference sequence). V shed 3 bases and J 9 bases; nucleotides not matched to a gene: 10. The chain has TRBV5-4 and TRBJ2-3, with 13 bases identical to TRBD2. This receptor was taken from a woman in her 30s who had recovered from COVID-19. Input material: PBMCs or T cells enriched from blood (not recorded which). This CDR3 is CASSSPGLAGSRTQYF. The DNA for the CDR3 is TGTGCCAGCAGCTCTCCGGGACTAGCGGGATCCCGCACGCAGTATTTT. The full variable domain, completed using reference TRBV5-4 and TRBJ2-3, is ETGVTQSPTHLIKTRGQQVTLRCSSQSGHNTVSWYQQALGQGPQFIFQYYREEENGRGNFPPRFSGLQFPNYSSELNVNALELDDSALYLCASSSPGLAGSRTQYFGPGTRLTVL.